This TCR beta chain was sequenced for a study of graft-versus-host responses after intestinal transplantation. TCRdb's copy holds only in-frame clones and misses some; the assay was immunoSEQ multiplex PCR. The sample records about 86,000 clones, roughly 90% being singletons. Germline V CDR1 and CDR2: LNHNV, YYDKDF (reference sequence). V dropped 5 bases and J dropped 3; count of bases not matched to a gene: 14. There are 17 residues in the CDR3. In the case of this clone: Its antigen is currently unknown.

This clonotype originated in a human donor who was the organ donor for an intestinal transplant. The V call is TRBV15, the J call TRBJ2-7, with 9 bases aligning to TRBD2. This specimen was unstimulated CD4+ T cells sorted from spleen or lymph node cells, taken before transplant. In DNA, the CDR3 is TGTGCCACCAGCGACCACCTCTCCCGCGGGAGGGTCTACGAGCAGTACTTC. This gives the protein CATSDHLSRGRVYEQYF.